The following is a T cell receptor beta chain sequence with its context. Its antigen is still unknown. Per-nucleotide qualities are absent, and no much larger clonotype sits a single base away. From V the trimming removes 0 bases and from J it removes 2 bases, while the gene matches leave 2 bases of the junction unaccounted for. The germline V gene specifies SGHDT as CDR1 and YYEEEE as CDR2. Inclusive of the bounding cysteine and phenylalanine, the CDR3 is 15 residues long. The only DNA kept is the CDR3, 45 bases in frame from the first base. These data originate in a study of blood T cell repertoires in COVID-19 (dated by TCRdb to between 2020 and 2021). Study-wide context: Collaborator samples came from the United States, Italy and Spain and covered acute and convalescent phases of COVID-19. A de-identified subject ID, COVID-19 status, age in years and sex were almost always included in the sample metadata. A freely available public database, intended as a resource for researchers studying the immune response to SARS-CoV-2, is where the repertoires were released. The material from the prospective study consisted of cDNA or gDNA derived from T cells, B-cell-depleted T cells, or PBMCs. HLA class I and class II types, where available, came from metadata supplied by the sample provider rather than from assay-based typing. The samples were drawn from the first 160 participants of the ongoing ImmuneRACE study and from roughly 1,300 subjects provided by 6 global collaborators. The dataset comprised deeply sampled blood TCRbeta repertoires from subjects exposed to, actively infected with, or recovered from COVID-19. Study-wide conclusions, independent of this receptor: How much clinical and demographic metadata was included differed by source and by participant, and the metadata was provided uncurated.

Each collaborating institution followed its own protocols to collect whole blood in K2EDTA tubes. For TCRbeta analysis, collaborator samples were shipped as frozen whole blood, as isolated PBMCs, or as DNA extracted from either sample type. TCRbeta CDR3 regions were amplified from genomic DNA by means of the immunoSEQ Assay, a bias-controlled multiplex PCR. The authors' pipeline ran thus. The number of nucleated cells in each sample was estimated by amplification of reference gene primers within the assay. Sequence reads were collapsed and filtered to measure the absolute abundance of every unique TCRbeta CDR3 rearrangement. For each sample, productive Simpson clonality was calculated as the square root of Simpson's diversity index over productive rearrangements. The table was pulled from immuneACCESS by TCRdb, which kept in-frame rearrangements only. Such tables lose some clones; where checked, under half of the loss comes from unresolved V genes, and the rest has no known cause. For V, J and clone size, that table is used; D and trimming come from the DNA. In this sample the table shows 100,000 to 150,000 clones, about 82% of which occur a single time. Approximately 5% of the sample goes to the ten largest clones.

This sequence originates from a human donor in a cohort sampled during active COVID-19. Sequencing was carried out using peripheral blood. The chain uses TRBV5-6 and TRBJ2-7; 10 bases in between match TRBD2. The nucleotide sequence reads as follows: TGTGCCAGCAGCTTGGGCCTAGCGGGAGCCTACGAGCAGTACTTC. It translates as CASSLGLAGAYEQYF.